In this sample, the clone carrying this TCR beta chain turned up once. No antigen is known for it. The data belong to a study of a mutant IDH1 vaccine in newly diagnosed glioma. Study-level background: Patients had received radiotherapy, temozolomide, or both previously, most receiving both. General observations from the study: Of the patients, approximately 93% had vaccine-induced immune responses. Seemingly, top peripheral T cell clonotype changes bore no relation to pseudoprogression.

The assay was immunoSEQ multiplex PCR, and TCRdb's table has in-frame clones only and misses some. The sample holds tens of thousands of clones, roughly 80% seen once. The CDR3 has 11 residues. Germline CDR1 and CDR2: SEHNR and FQNEAQ (reference sequence). Unmatched junction bases numbered 6, after V lost 5 bases and J lost 15 bases. The time point: baseline, week 1 (first vaccination visit). Indicated treatment: pre-vaccination baseline after standard-of-care therapy. Each donor presented with a new WHO grade 3 or 4 astrocytoma that tested IDH1-mutant and showed ATRX loss. The receptor was derived from a woman aged 45-59 years with glioma. Sample: PBMCs, taken from a glioma patient treated with radiotherapy, temozolomide or both. The chain joins TRBV7-9 to TRBJ1-5; 8 nucleotides agree with TRBD1. CDR3 DNA: TGTGCCAGCAGCCAGGACAGGGCTTTGCATTTT. It encodes CASSQDRALHF. Complete variable domain (other parts from reference TRBV7-9 and TRBJ1-5): DTGVSQNPRHKITKRGQNVTFRCDPISEHNRLYWYRQTLGQGPEFLTYFQNEAQLEKSRLLSDRFSAERPKGSFSTLEIQRTEQGDSAMYLCASSQDRALHFGDGTRLSIL.